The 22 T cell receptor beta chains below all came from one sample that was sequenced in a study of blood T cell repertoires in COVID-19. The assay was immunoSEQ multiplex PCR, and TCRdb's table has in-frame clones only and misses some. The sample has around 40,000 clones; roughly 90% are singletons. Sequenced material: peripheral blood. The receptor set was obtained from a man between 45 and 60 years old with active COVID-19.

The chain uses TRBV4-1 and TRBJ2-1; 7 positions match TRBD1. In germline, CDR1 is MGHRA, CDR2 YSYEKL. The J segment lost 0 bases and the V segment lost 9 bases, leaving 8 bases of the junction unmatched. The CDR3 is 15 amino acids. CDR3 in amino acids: CASSTGPSSYNEQFF. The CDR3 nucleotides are TGCGCCAGTTCGACAGGGCCAAGCTCCTACAATGAGCAGTTCTTC.

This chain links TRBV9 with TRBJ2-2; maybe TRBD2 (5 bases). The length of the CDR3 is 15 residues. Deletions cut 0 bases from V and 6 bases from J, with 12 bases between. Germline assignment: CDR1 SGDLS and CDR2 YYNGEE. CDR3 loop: CASSVGPEGPGELFF. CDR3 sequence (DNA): TGTGCCAGCAGCGTAGGCCCCGAGGGCCCCGGGGAGCTGTTTTTT.

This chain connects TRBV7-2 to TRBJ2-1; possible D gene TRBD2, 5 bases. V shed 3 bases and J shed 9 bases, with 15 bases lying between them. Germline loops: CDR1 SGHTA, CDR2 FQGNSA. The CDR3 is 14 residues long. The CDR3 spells CASSLRAVGGEQFF. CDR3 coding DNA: TGTGCCAGCAGCTTGAGGGCCGTCGGAGGTGAGCAGTTCTTC.

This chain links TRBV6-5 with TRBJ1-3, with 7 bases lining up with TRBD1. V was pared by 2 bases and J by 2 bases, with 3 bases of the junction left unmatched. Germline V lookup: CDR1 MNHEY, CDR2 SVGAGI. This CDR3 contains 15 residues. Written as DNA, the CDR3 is TGTGCCAGCAGTTACAAAACAGGGGCTGGAAACACCATATATTTT. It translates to CASSYKTGAGNTIYF.

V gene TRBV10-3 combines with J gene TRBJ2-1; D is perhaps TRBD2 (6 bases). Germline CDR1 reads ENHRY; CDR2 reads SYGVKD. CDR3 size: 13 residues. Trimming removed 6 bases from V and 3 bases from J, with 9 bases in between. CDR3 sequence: CAISPAGYNEQFF. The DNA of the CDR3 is TGTGCCATCAGCCCAGCGGGCTACAATGAGCAGTTCTTC.

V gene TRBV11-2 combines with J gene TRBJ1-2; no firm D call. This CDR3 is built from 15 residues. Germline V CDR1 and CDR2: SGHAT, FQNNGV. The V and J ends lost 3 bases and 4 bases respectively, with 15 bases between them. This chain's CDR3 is CASSLGDGPIYGYTF. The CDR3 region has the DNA TGTGCCAGCAGCTTGGGCGATGGGCCCATCTATGGCTACACCTTC.

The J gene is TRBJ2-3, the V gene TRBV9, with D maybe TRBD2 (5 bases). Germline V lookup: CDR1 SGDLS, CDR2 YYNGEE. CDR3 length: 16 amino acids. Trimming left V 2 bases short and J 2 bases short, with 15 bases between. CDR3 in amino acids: CASSVEGAPPTDTQYF. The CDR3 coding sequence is TGTGCCAGCAGCGTCGAGGGAGCCCCTCCCACAGATACGCAGTATTTT.

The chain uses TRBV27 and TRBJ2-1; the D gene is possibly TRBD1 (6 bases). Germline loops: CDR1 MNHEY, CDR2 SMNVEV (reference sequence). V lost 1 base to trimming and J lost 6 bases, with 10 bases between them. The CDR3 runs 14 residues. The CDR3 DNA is TGTGCCAGCAGTTTATGGGGACACCTCAATGAGCAGTTCTTC. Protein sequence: CASSLWGHLNEQFF.

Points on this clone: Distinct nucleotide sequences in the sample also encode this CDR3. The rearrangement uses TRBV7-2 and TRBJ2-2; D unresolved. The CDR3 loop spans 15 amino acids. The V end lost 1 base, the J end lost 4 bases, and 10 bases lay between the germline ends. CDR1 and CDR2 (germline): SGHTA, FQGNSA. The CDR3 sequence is CASSLVGGSTGELFF. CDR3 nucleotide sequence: TGTGCCAGCAGCTTAGTCGGTGGTAGCACCGGGGAGCTGTTTTTT. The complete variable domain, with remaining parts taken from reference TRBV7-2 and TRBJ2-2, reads GAGVSQSPSNKVTEKGKDVELRCDPISGHTALYWYRQSLGQGLEFLIYFQGNSAPDKSGLPSDRFSAERTGGSVSTLTIQRTQQEDSAVYLCASSLVGGSTGELFFGEGSRLTVL.

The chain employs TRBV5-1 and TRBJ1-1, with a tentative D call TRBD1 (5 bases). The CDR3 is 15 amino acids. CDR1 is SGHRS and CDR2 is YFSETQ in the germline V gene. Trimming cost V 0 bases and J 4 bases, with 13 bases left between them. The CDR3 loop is CASSLGAGLLTEAFF. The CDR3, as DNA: TGCGCCAGCAGCTTGGGCGCAGGGCTACTCACTGAAGCTTTCTTT. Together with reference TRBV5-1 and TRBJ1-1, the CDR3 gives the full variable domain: KAGVTQTPRYLIKTRGQQVTLSCSPISGHRSVSWYQQTPGQGLQFLFEYFSETQRNKGNFPGRFSGRQFSNSRSEMNVSTLELGDSALYLCASSLGAGLLTEAFFGQGTRLTVV.

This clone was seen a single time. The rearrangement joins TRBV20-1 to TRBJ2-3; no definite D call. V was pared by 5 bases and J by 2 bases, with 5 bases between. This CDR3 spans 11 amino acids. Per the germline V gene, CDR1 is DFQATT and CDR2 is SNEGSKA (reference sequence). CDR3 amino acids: CSASYTDTQYF. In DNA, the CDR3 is TGCAGTGCTTCTTACACAGATACGCAGTATTTT.

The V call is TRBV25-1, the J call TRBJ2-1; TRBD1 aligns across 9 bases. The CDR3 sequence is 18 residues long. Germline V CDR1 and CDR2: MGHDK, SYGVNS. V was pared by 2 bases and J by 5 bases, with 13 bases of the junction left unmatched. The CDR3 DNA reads TGTGCCAGCAGTGAAGGGACAGGGTTAGGATTTACCCACAATGAGCAGTTCTTC. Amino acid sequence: CASSEGTGLGFTHNEQFF.

Here the CDR3 reads CASSPWGTSGKSDTQYF. The CDR3 DNA reads TGTGCCAGCAGCCCGTGGGGGACTAGCGGGAAGTCAGATACGCAGTATTTT. V gene TRBV9 combines with J gene TRBJ2-3; TRBD2 agrees at 13 bases. Germline lookup yields CDR1 SGDLS and CDR2 YYNGEE. V trimming: 4 bases; J trimming: 4 bases; junction bases outside the gene matches: 9. CDR3 size: 17 residues.

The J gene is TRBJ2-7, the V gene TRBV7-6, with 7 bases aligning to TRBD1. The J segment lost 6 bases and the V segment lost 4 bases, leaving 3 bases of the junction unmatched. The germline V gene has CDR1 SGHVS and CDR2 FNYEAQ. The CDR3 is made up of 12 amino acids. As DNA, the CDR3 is TGTGCCAGCAGCTCTGACAGGGTCGAGCAGTACTTC. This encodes CASSSDRVEQYF.

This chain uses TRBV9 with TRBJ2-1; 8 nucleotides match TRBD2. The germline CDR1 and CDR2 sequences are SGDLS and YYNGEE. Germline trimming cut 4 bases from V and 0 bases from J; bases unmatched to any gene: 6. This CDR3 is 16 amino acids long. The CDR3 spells CASSTSSGSSYNEQFF. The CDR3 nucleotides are TGTGCCAGCAGCACCTCAAGCGGGAGCTCCTACAATGAGCAGTTCTTC. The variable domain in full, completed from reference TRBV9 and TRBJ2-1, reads DSGVTQTPKHLITATGQRVTLRCSPRSGDLSVYWYQQSLDQGLQFLIQYYNGEERAKGNILERFSAQQFPDLHSELNLSSLELGDSALYFCASSTSSGSSYNEQFFGPGTRLTVL.

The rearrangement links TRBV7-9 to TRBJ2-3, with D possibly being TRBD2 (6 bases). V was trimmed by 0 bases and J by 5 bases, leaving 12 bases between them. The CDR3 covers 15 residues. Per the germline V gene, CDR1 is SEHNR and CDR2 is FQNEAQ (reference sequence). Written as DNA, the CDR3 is TGTGCCAGCAGCTTAGCGGGAGTGGGGGGAGATACGCAGTATTTT. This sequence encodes CASSLAGVGGDTQYF.

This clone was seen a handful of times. Here the CDR3 DNA reads TGTGCCAGCAGCTTTTACGTCCGCGGTGGAAACACCATATATTTT. This encodes CASSFYVRGGNTIYF. This chain connects TRBV5-5 to TRBJ1-3, with D uncertain. CDR1 and CDR2 (germline): SGHKS, YYEKEE (reference sequence). The CDR3 consists of 15 residues. With 2 bases removed from V and 3 bases from J, the gap between germline ends came to 12 bases. The complete variable domain, with remaining parts taken from reference TRBV5-5 and TRBJ1-3, reads DAGVTQSPTHLIKTRGQQVTLRCSPISGHKSVSWYQQVLGQGPQFIFQYYEKEERGRGNFPDRFSARQFPNYSSELNVNALLLGDSALYLCASSFYVRGGNTIYFGEGSWLTVV.

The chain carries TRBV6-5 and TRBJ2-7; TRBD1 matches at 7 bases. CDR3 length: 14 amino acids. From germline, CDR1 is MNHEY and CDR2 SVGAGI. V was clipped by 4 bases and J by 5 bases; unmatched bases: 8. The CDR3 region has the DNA TGTGCCAGCAGTTCCTCCGACAGGGTGCACGAGCAGTACTTC. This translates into CASSSSDRVHEQYF.

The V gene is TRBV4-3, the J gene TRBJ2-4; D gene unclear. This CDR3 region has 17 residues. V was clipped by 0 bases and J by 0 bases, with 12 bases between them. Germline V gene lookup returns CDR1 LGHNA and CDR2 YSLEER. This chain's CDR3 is CASSQDPRLGAKNIQYF. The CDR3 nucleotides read TGCGCCAGCAGCCAAGATCCGCGCCTCGGAGCCAAAAACATTCAGTACTTC.

The CDR3 sequence: CASSPTGGALASGAGELFF. The CDR3 nucleotides read TGTGCCAGCAGCCCCACAGGGGGCGCGTTGGCTAGCGGGGCCGGGGAGCTGTTTTTT. The rearrangement uses TRBV7-8 and TRBJ2-2; tentatively, D is TRBD1 or TRBD2 (9 bases each). CDR1 is SGHVS and CDR2 is FQNEAQ in the germline V gene. The length of the CDR3 is 19 residues. Deletions cut 5 bases from V and 6 bases from J, with 28 bases between.

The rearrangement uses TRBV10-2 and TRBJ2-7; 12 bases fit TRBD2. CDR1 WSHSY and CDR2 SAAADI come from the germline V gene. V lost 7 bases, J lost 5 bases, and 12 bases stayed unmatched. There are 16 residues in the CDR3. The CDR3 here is CASTSLAGGPLDEQYF. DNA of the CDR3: TGCGCCAGCACGTCCCTAGCGGGAGGGCCTCTCGACGAGCAGTACTTC.

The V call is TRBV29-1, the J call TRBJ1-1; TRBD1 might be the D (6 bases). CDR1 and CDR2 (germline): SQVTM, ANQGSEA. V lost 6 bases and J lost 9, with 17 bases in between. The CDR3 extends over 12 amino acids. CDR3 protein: CSVVRDGGQAFF. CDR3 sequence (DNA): TGCAGCGTCGTCCGGGACGGGGGGCAAGCTTTCTTT.